Each of the 10 T cell receptor beta chains below was sequenced from the same sample in a study of chemoradiotherapy in HPV16-positive cancers. Produced via immunoSEQ multiplex PCR; TCRdb's table is partial and in-frame only. Of 13,000 to 15,000 clones detected, 55% to 75% appear once; the ten largest clones hold roughly 19%. Sampling was carried out from a patient who underwent chemoradiotherapy. The receptors here all came from a human donor with HPV-associated anogenital cancer.

The rearrangement links TRBV9 to TRBJ1-4; D gene ambiguous. V gave up 1 base and J gave up 0 bases, with 16 bases separating them. Germline loops: CDR1 SGDLS, CDR2 YYNGEE. The CDR3 is made up of 18 amino acids. Written as DNA, the CDR3 is TGTGCCAGCAGCGTAAATTCGGGGAATGGAGCAACTAATGAAAAACTGTTTTTT. Its translation is CASSVNSGNGATNEKLFF.

The genes are TRBV18 and TRBJ1-5, with 7 bases aligning to TRBD1. In germline, CDR1 is KGHSH, CDR2 LQKENI. V shed 2 bases and J 7 bases; nucleotides not matched to a gene: 8. This CDR3 spans 15 amino acids. The CDR3 loop reads CASSPTDRVRQPQHF. The CDR3 nucleotides are TGTGCCAGCTCACCAACCGACAGGGTTCGCCAGCCCCAGCATTTT.

This clone was picked up one time. The chain joins TRBV5-1 to TRBJ2-3; no definite D call. CDR1 is SGHRS and CDR2 is YFSETQ in the germline V gene. Between the trimmed V and J ends, which lost 0 bases and 2 bases, there was a span of 4 bases. This CDR3 spans 13 amino acids. CDR3 amino acids: CASSLGFTDTQYF. CDR3 in DNA: TGCGCCAGCAGCTTGGGGTTCACAGATACGCAGTATTTT. The full variable domain, rest sourced from reference TRBV5-1 and TRBJ2-3, is KAGVTQTPRYLIKTRGQQVTLSCSPISGHRSVSWYQQTPGQGLQFLFEYFSETQRNKGNFPGRFSGRQFSNSRSEMNVSTLELGDSALYLCASSLGFTDTQYFGPGTRLTVL.

The V call is TRBV7-2, the J call TRBJ2-2, with D possibly TRBD1 on 5 matching bases. The CDR3 has 15 residues. The V gene's germline CDR1 is SGHTA and CDR2 FQGNSA. With 1 base removed from V and 5 bases from J, the gap between germline ends came to 11 bases. The CDR3: CASSLVAGATGELFF. DNA of the CDR3: TGTGCCAGCAGCTTAGTTGCTGGGGCGACCGGGGAGCTGTTTTTT.

J is TRBJ2-5 and V is TRBV2; TRBD2 agrees at 11 bases. Germline CDR1 SNHLY, CDR2 FYNNEI. The CDR3 has 15 amino acids. Trimming took 3 bases from V and 4 from J; bases not matched to a gene: 4. CDR3 region: CASSDKLAGAETQYF. The CDR3, as DNA: TGTGCCAGCAGTGATAAACTAGCGGGGGCAGAGACCCAGTACTTC.

This clone was seen a handful of times. This rearrangement joins TRBV5-8 to TRBJ2-1; D remains ambiguous. The V end was cut by 0 bases, the J end by 2 bases, with 6 bases between. CDR1 and CDR2 from the germline V gene are SGHTS and YDEGEE. The CDR3 is 14 amino acids. CDR3 coding DNA: TGTGCCAGCAGCTTGGGGTTAGCCTACAATGAGCAGTTCTTC. Amino acids: CASSLGLAYNEQFF.

The chain is built from TRBV9 and TRBJ1-2, with D possibly TRBD1 on 5 matching bases. The germline gives CDR1 SGDLS, CDR2 YYNGEE. The CDR3 loop spans 16 amino acids. The V end was cut by 3 bases, the J end by 4 bases, with 19 bases between. In DNA, the CDR3 is TGTGCCAGCAGCGCGAACACGGGGCACTATTTCTATGGCTACACCTTC. Translation gives CASSANTGHYFYGYTF. The whole variable domain, filled in from reference TRBV9 and TRBJ1-2, reads DSGVTQTPKHLITATGQRVTLRCSPRSGDLSVYWYQQSLDQGLQFLIQYYNGEERAKGNILERFSAQQFPDLHSELNLSSLELGDSALYFCASSANTGHYFYGYTFGSGTRLTVV.

The CDR3 sequence: CASSQDRRPDTQYF. The CDR3 DNA is TGCGCCAGCAGCCAAGATCGACGTCCAGATACGCAGTATTTT. V gene TRBV4-3 combines with J gene TRBJ2-3; D remains unclear. Trimming took 0 bases from V and 4 from J, leaving 8 bases between them. The germline gives CDR1 LGHNA, CDR2 YSLEER. The CDR3 runs 14 residues.

The V and J genes are TRBV30 and TRBJ1-1; no clear D gene. V gave up 4 bases and J gave up 0 bases, with 9 bases separating them. There are 13 residues in the CDR3. Germline values: CDR1 GTSNPN, CDR2 SVGIG (reference sequence). As DNA, the CDR3 is TGTGCCTGGATGTCAACCTTGAACACTGAAGCTTTCTTT. The encoded protein is CAWMSTLNTEAFF.

The V gene is TRBV6-6, the J gene TRBJ1-2, with D unresolved. The V end lost 2 bases, the J end lost 4 bases, and 11 bases lay between the germline ends. The CDR3 consists of 14 residues. CDR1 is MNHNY, CDR2 SVGAGI, per germline (reference sequence). CDR3 DNA sequence: TGTGCCAGCAGTTACAAGGAGGGAAGCTATGGCTACACCTTC. This codes for CASSYKEGSYGYTF.